The sequence of this T cell receptor beta chain was determined in a study of T-cell memory formation after mild COVID-19. Whole-study findings and limits: Of the contracting clones, CD4+ ones lay mainly in CM and EM, and CD8+ ones in EMRA.

MiXCR, applied by TCRdb to the 5' RACE reads, yields one record per CDR3 protein. The sample contains fewer than 250,000 distinct CDR3 sequences, around 27% of which appear only once. This clonotype was seen a handful of times. Its specificity is unknown. CDR1 is SGHRS, CDR2 YFSETQ, per germline. The ends lost 3 bases at V and 4 bases at J; junction bases unmatched: 10. The CDR3 is made up of 16 amino acids. The sample consisted of PBMCs or a T cell subset sorted from them (not recorded which). This chain uses TRBV5-1 with TRBJ1-1; TRBD1 aligns across 9 bases. This receptor was taken from an adult woman who had mild COVID-19 (a few samples of this study predate the infection). Cell type and time point are not known. As DNA, the CDR3 is TGCGCCAGCAGCTCCGGACAGGGGAGAGGAATCACTGAAGCTTTCTTT. It yields the protein CASSSGQGRGITEAFF.